Listed below are T cell receptor beta chains from one sample, sequenced in a study of T cell responses to AZD1222 COVID-19 vaccine. Produced via immunoSEQ multiplex PCR; TCRdb's table is partial and in-frame only. This table holds roughly 50,000 clones, 87% found once. This sample comprised peripheral blood, obtained on day 0 of AZD1222 vaccination. The source is an adult in good health. Both conserved end residues are part of each CDR3. D genes are given only for firm matches. Rows give clone size only sometimes, using once, few, many, or a class for an expanded clone.

D: NA; size: NA; J: TRBJ1-1; V: TRBV3-1/TRBV3-2; CDR3: CASSQAVRSEAFF; DNA: TGTGCCAGCAGCCAAGCGGTCCGGTCTGAAGCTTTCTTT
D: NA; size: NA; J: TRBJ2-2; V: TRBV7-2; CDR3: CASSLAVTGELFF; DNA: TGTGCCAGCAGCTTAGCTGTGACCGGGGAGCTGTTTTTT
D: NA; size: NA; J: TRBJ2-3; V: TRBV6-1; CDR3: CASSDLSGVRDTQYF; DNA: TGTGCCAGCAGTGATCTGTCGGGGGTCCGGGATACGCAGTATTTT
D: NA; size: NA; J: TRBJ1-4; V: TRBV5-4; CDR3: CASSLETNEKLFF; DNA: TGTGCCAGCAGCTTAGAAACTAATGAAAAACTGTTTTTT
D: NA; size: NA; J: TRBJ1-4; V: TRBV5-6; CDR3: CASSFMLYREKEKLFF; DNA: TGTGCCAGCAGCTTCATGTTATACAGGGAGAAGGAAAAACTGTTTTTT
D: NA; size: NA; J: TRBJ1-3; V: TRBV4-3; CDR3: CASSPISGNTIYF; DNA: TGCGCCAGCAGCCCCATCTCTGGAAACACCATATATTTT
D: NA; size: NA; J: TRBJ1-1; V: TRBV28; CDR3: CASSSSGLNTEAFF; DNA: TGTGCCAGCAGCTCCTCAGGATTGAACACTGAAGCTTTCTTT
D: NA; size: NA; J: TRBJ2-3; V: TRBV5-4; CDR3: CASGYETPSTDTQYF; DNA: TGTGCCAGCGGCTACGAAACCCCTAGCACAGATACGCAGTATTTT
D: TRBD1; size: NA; J: TRBJ2-6; V: TRBV18; CDR3: CASSPTGGAPGANVLTF; DNA: TGTGCCAGCTCACCAACAGGGGGTGCTCCTGGGGCCAACGTCCTGACTTTC
D: NA; size: few; J: TRBJ2-1; V: TRBV9; CDR3: CASSVGGGSYNEQFF; DNA: TGTGCCAGCAGCGTAGGCGGGGGCTCATACAATGAGCAGTTCTTC
D: NA; size: NA; J: TRBJ2-7; V: TRBV30; CDR3: CAWSPYSLSNEQYF; DNA: TGTGCCTGGAGTCCCTACTCCCTCTCTAACGAGCAGTACTTC
D: NA; size: NA; J: TRBJ2-7; V: TRBV27; CDR3: CASSLSISSYEQYF; DNA: TGTGCCAGCAGTTTATCCATTTCCTCCTACGAGCAGTACTTC
D: NA; size: few; J: TRBJ2-7; V: TRBV13; CDR3: CASTRGRLIYEQYF; DNA: TGTGCCAGCACCCGAGGACGATTAATCTACGAGCAGTACTTC
D: NA; size: NA; J: TRBJ1-5; V: TRBV5-4; CDR3: CASSLFSNQPQHF; DNA: TGTGCCAGCAGCTTGTTTAGCAATCAGCCCCAGCATTTT
D: TRBD1; size: NA; J: TRBJ2-1; V: TRBV18; CDR3: CASSPMGQGAGGEQFF; DNA: TGTGCCAGCTCTCCCATGGGACAGGGGGCTGGTGGTGAGCAGTTCTTC
D: NA; size: NA; J: TRBJ1-3; V: TRBV30; CDR3: CAWSFPGDTIYF; DNA: TGTGCCTGGAGCTTTCCGGGGGACACCATATATTTT
D: NA; size: NA; J: TRBJ1-1; V: TRBV19; CDR3: CASSSGLANTEAFF; DNA: TGTGCCAGTAGTAGCGGTCTAGCGAACACTGAAGCTTTCTTT
D: NA; size: NA; J: TRBJ1-2; V: TRBV28; CDR3: CASTEAGSNYGYTF; DNA: TGTGCCAGCACCGAGGCAGGGAGTAACTATGGCTACACCTTC
D: TRBD2; size: NA; J: TRBJ2-7; V: TRBV7-9; CDR3: CASSSPSGGSYEQYF; DNA: TGTGCCAGCAGCTCCCCCAGCGGGGGTTCCTACGAGCAGTACTTC
D: TRBD1; size: NA; J: TRBJ1-2; V: TRBV9; CDR3: CASSAQGQDVRYTF; DNA: TGTGCCAGCAGCGCCCAGGGACAGGACGTGCGCTACACCTTC
D: NA; size: NA; J: TRBJ2-7; V: TRBV13; CDR3: CASSLGARVQYF; DNA: TGTGCCAGCAGCTTAGGCGCGCGGGTGCAGTACTTC
D: TRBD1; size: NA; J: TRBJ2-3; V: TRBV6-2/TRBV6-3; CDR3: CASSSRGRKTDTQYF; DNA: TGTGCCAGCAGTTCCAGGGGGCGAAAGACAGATACGCAGTATTTT
D: TRBD1; size: NA; J: TRBJ2-2; V: TRBV4-3; CDR3: CASSLRGLGTGELFF; DNA: TGCGCCAGCAGCCTCAGGGGGCTGGGCACCGGGGAGCTGTTTTTT
D: NA; size: NA; J: TRBJ1-5; V: TRBV10-2; CDR3: CASSARENQPQHF; DNA: TGCGCCAGCAGTGCCAGGGAGAATCAGCCCCAGCATTTT
D: NA; size: once; J: TRBJ1-1; V: TRBV12-3/TRBV12-4; CDR3: CASSFGRNTEAFF; DNA: TGTGCCAGCAGTTTCGGCAGGAACACTGAAGCTTTCTTT
D: NA; size: NA; J: TRBJ2-7; V: TRBV10-1; CDR3: CASSPGAKNEQYF; DNA: TGCGCCAGTTCCCCGGGGGCCAAGAACGAGCAGTACTTC
D: NA; size: NA; J: TRBJ2-4; V: TRBV10-3; CDR3: CAISSQGSKNIQYF; DNA: TGTGCCATCAGCTCACAGGGATCCAAAAACATTCAGTACTTC
D: NA; size: NA; J: TRBJ1-1; V: TRBV12-3/TRBV12-4; CDR3: CASSLSAEAFF; DNA: TGTGCCAGCAGTCTAAGCGCTGAAGCTTTCTTT
D: NA; size: NA; J: TRBJ2-5; V: TRBV2; CDR3: CASRETGIVETQYF; DNA: TGTGCCAGCAGGGAAACAGGGATCGTGGAGACCCAGTACTTC
D: NA; size: NA; J: TRBJ2-4; V: TRBV3-1/TRBV3-2; CDR3: CASSQVGRVAGRAKNIQYF; DNA: TGTGCCAGCAGCCAAGTCGGTCGGGTGGCAGGGCGGGCCAAAAACATTCAGTACTTC
D: TRBD1; size: once; J: TRBJ2-5; V: TRBV7-9; CDR3: CASSSRTGGSETQYF; DNA: TGTGCCAGCAGCTCCCGGACAGGGGGCTCAGAGACCCAGTACTTC
D: TRBD1; size: NA; J: TRBJ2-1; V: TRBV6-5; CDR3: CASQTGVGNEQFF; DNA: TGTGCCAGCCAGACAGGGGTTGGCAATGAGCAGTTCTTC
D: NA; size: NA; J: TRBJ2-1; V: TRBV6-2/TRBV6-3; CDR3: CASSPRREEQFF; DNA: TGTGCCAGCAGCCCCAGAAGGGAGGAGCAGTTCTTC
D: TRBD2; size: NA; J: TRBJ2-4; V: TRBV4-1; CDR3: CASRNRAGGDIQYF; DNA: TGCGCCAGCCGTAATAGAGCCGGGGGGGACATTCAGTACTTC
D: NA; size: NA; J: TRBJ1-5; V: TRBV5-8; CDR3: CASSLMGPQHF; DNA: TGTGCCAGCAGCTTGATGGGCCCCCAGCATTTT
D: NA; size: NA; J: TRBJ1-1; V: TRBV7-6; CDR3: CASSPPWTVRNTEAFF; DNA: TGTGCCAGCAGCCCTCCCTGGACAGTACGAAACACTGAAGCTTTCTTT
D: TRBD1; size: NA; J: TRBJ1-1; V: TRBV30; CDR3: CAWSRTGGNTEAFF; DNA: TGTGCCTGGAGCAGGACAGGGGGAAACACTGAAGCTTTCTTT
D: NA; size: once; J: TRBJ2-7; V: TRBV5-4; CDR3: CASSSGTLSYEQYF; DNA: TGTGCCAGCAGCTCCGGGACCCTTTCCTACGAGCAGTACTTC
D: TRBD2; size: NA; J: TRBJ2-3; V: TRBV28; CDR3: CASRTSGAVNTQYF; DNA: TGTGCCAGCAGGACTAGCGGTGCAGTGAATACGCAGTATTTT
D: NA; size: once; J: TRBJ1-4; V: TRBV4-1; CDR3: CASRQNQGLGNEKLFF; DNA: TGCGCCAGCAGACAAAACCAGGGGTTGGGTAATGAAAAACTGTTTTTT
D: NA; size: NA; J: TRBJ2-1; V: TRBV7-2; CDR3: CASSLAGPVNEQFF; DNA: TGTGCCAGCAGCTTAGCCGGGCCCGTCAATGAGCAGTTCTTC
D: TRBD1; size: NA; J: TRBJ2-2; V: TRBV7-9; CDR3: CASSPSSTGGGGELFF; DNA: TGTGCCAGCAGCCCTTCCAGCACAGGGGGTGGCGGGGAGCTGTTTTTT
D: NA; size: few; J: TRBJ1-2; V: TRBV4-1; CDR3: CASSPDRGGPYGYTF; DNA: TGCGCCAGCAGCCCAGACAGAGGGGGGCCCTATGGCTACACCTTC
D: TRBD1; size: NA; J: TRBJ1-2; V: TRBV6-1; CDR3: CASSEAGDRSGYTF; DNA: TGTGCCAGCAGTGAAGCGGGGGACAGGTCCGGCTACACCTTC
D: TRBD1; size: NA; J: TRBJ1-2; V: TRBV18; CDR3: CASSPSGQGFGYTF; DNA: TGTGCCAGCTCACCATCGGGACAGGGATTTGGCTACACCTTC
D: TRBD1; size: NA; J: TRBJ1-1; V: TRBV5-4; CDR3: CASSSRTGGTEAFF; DNA: TGTGCCAGCAGCTCAAGGACAGGGGGCACTGAAGCTTTCTTT
D: NA; size: NA; J: TRBJ1-1; V: TRBV6-5; CDR3: CASTPVSGGTEAFF; DNA: TGTGCCAGTACCCCCGTTTCGGGGGGCACTGAAGCTTTCTTT
D: NA; size: NA; J: TRBJ2-2; V: TRBV7-3; CDR3: CASSPRTGGELFF; DNA: TGTGCCAGCAGCCCACGGACTGGCGGGGAGCTGTTTTTT
D: TRBD1; size: NA; J: TRBJ1-4; V: TRBV9; CDR3: CASSAYRGEGTNEKLFF; DNA: TGTGCCAGCAGCGCCTACAGGGGGGAGGGGACTAATGAAAAACTGTTTTTT
D: NA; size: NA; J: TRBJ2-7; V: TRBV2; CDR3: CASSIFGYEQYF; DNA: TGTGCCAGCAGTATTTTTGGGTACGAGCAGTACTTC
D: NA; size: NA; J: TRBJ2-1; V: TRBV6-5; CDR3: CASSYGGALYNEQFF; DNA: TGTGCCAGCAGTTACGGGGGGGCCCTCTACAATGAGCAGTTCTTC
D: NA; size: NA; J: TRBJ1-1; V: TRBV9; CDR3: CASSVGANTEAFF; DNA: TGTGCCAGCAGCGTAGGAGCTAACACTGAAGCTTTCTTT
D: TRBD1; size: NA; J: TRBJ1-2; V: TRBV18; CDR3: CASSPRQGKYGYTF; DNA: TGTGCCAGCTCACCACGACAGGGCAAGTATGGCTACACCTTC
D: TRBD1; size: NA; J: TRBJ2-3; V: TRBV7-9; CDR3: CASSPGTGTDTQYF; DNA: TGTGCCAGCAGCCCAGGGACAGGCACAGATACGCAGTATTTT
D: TRBD1; size: NA; J: TRBJ2-2; V: TRBV19; CDR3: CASSIKIRGRNTGELFF; DNA: TGTGCCAGTAGTATAAAGATTAGGGGGCGCAACACCGGGGAGCTGTTTTTT